This T cell receptor beta chain was found in a study of cytomegalovirus exposure and HLA in healthy donors. This clone appeared a few times. As yet, its antigen is unknown. With 60 Vbeta and 13 Jbeta primers, the PCR was carried out. Profiled with immunoSEQ multiplex PCR; TCRdb holds only in-frame clones, not every one. The sample has about 140,000 clones, roughly four fifths seen once. Notes on the study in general: In vitro confirmation showed a few CMV-associated chains to be CMV antigen specific. Across donors, presence/absence analyses took sequencing depth to be roughly uniform. Data from an earlier analysis indicated that most TCR beta V segments were productive either about 87% or about 30% of the time. Clonal expansion was found to be greater in HLA-associated TCR beta chains than in equally common others in a later analysis.

V lost 5 bases, J lost 2 bases, and 9 bases lay in between. Looked up from germline, CDR1 is MNHEY and CDR2 is SVGAGI. The CDR3 consists of 13 residues. This receptor was identified in a man between 18 and 35 years old in good health and CMV-seropositive. The rearrangement uses TRBV6-5 and TRBJ1-1; no firm D call. Sequences were obtained from PBMCs. The CDR3 sequence: CASSPTINTEAFF. CDR3 in DNA: TGTGCCAGCAGTCCGACAATCAACACTGAAGCTTTCTTT.